The subject of this entry is one T cell receptor beta chain. Its antigen is not known. The CDR3 contains 18 residues. The germline CDR1 and CDR2 sequences are PRHDT and FYEKMQ (reference sequence). Unmatched junction bases numbered 14, after V lost 2 bases and J lost 4 bases. The data were obtained in a study of shared clonotypes between healthy human individuals. Study outcomes and limitations: Having only a few donors restricted how much genetic and exposure-history diversity was captured.

In the original analysis: Filtering differed, since immunoSEQ gave only junction sequences and no quality scores. This table comes from immunoSEQ multiplex PCR, and its TCRdb copy is limited to in-frame clones, with some not included. V, J and clone size reflect that table, while D and trimming were determined from the DNA. This table has some 2 million clones, 95% appearing once. Sequenced: naive CD4+ T cells sorted from blood. The subset is: CD45RA+ positively selected. The chain links TRBV13 to TRBJ2-7; 10 bases match TRBD1. This receptor was taken from a man between 18 and 29 years old in good health. This CDR3 is CASSLSGLRQGAWYEQYF. CDR3 nucleotide sequence: TGTGCCAGCAGCTTATCAGGATTACGACAGGGGGCTTGGTACGAGCAGTACTTC.